The subject of this entry is one TCR beta chain. Its target is not known. Assay: immunoSEQ multiplex PCR; the TCRdb copy retains only in-frame clones and omits some. The data hold 250,000 to 350,000 clones, with around 76% observed a single time. This sample stems from a study of cytotoxic CD8 clonotypes in ibrutinib-treated CLL. Study background: Among responders, 24 were partial and 2 complete; after median roughly 70 months, about 15 stayed remitted and some twelve progressed. Points from the study as a whole: Clonality went higher at ibrutinib response and then dropped back toward baseline at progression.

The sequencing here drew on PBMCs, taken at disease progression, from a patient treated with ibrutinib. The origin of this receptor is a human donor with chronic lymphocytic leukemia.

The CDR3 nucleotides read TGCGCCAGCAGCCAAGGGCCGGGACTTAGGAATGAAAAACTGTTTTTT. Protein sequence: CASSQGPGLRNEKLFF. The chain combines TRBV4-3 with TRBJ1-4; TRBD1 is a possible D gene (5 bases). CDR3 length: 16 amino acids. V shed 1 base and J shed 5 bases, with 14 bases lying between them. Germline loops: CDR1 LGHNA, CDR2 YSLEER.